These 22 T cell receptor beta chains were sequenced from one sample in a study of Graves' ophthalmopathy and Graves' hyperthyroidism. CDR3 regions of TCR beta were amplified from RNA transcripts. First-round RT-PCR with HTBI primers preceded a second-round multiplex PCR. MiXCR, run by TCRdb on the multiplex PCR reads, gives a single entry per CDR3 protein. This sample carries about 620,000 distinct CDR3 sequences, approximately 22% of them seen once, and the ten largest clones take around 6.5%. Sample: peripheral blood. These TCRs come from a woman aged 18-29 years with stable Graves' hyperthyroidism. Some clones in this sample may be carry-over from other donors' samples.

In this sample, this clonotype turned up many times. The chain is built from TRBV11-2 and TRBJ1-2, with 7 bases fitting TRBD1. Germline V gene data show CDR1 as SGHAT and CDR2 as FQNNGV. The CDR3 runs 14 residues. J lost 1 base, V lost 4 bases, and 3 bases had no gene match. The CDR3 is CASSSGQNNYGYTF. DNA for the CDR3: TGTGCCAGCAGCTCGGGACAGAATAACTATGGCTACACCTTC.

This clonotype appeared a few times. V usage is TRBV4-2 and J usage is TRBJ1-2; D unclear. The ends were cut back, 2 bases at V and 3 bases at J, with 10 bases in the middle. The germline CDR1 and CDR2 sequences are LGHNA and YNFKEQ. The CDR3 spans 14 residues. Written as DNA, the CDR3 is TGTGCCAGCAGCCAAAACGGACGCGACTATGGCTACACCTTC. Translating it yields CASSQNGRDYGYTF.

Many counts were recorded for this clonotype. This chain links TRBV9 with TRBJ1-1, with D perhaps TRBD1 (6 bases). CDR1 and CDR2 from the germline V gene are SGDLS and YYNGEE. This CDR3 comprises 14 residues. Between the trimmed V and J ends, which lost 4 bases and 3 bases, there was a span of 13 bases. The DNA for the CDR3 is TGTGCCAGCAGCTCGGAGGACAGACACACTGAAGCTTTCTTT. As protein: CASSSEDRHTEAFF.

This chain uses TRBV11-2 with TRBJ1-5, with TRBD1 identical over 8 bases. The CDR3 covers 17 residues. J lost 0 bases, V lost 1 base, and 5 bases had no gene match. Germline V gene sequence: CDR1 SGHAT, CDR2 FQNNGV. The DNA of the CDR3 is TGTGCCAGCAGCTTAGGGAGGGACAGGTCTAGCAATCAGCCCCAGCATTTT. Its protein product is CASSLGRDRSSNQPQHF. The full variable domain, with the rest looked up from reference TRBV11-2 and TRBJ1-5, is EAGVAQSPRYKIIEKRQSVAFWCNPISGHATLYWYQQILGQGPKLLIQFQNNGVVDDSQLPKDRFSAERLKGVDSTLKIQPAKLEDSAVYLCASSLGRDRSSNQPQHFGDGTRLSIL.

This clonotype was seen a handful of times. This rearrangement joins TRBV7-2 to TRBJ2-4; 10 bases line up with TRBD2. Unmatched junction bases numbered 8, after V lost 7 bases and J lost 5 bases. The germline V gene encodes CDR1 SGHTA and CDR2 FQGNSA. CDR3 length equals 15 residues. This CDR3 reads CASTETSGRQNIQYF. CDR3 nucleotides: TGTGCCAGCACAGAGACTAGCGGGCGGCAAAACATTCAGTACTTC.

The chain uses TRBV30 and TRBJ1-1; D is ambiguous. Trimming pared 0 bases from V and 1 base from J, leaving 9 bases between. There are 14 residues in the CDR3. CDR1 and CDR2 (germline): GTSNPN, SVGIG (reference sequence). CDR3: CAWSVSVANTEAFF. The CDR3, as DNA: TGTGCCTGGAGTGTAAGCGTGGCGAACACTGAAGCTTTCTTT.

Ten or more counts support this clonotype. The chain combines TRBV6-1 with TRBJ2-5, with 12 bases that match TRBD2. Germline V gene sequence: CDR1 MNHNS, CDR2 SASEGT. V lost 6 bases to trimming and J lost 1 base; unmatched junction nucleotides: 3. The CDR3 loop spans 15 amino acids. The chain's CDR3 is CASRRTSGVQETQYF. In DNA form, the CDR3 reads TGTGCCAGCAGAAGGACTAGCGGGGTCCAAGAGACCCAGTACTTC.

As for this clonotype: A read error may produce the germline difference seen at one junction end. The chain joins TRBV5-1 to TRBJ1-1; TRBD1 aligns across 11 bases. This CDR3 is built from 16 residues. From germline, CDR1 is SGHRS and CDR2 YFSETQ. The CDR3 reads CASSLGPGQGEAEACF. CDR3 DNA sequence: TGCGCCAGCAGCTTGGGACCGGGACAGGGGGAAGCAGAAGCTTGCTTT.

CDR3 in amino acids: CASSSRGTLEIEQYF. The DNA of the CDR3 is TGTGCCAGCAGTTCTCGAGGTACATTGGAAATCGAGCAGTACTTC. This chain connects TRBV7-2 to TRBJ2-7; D gene unclear. The CDR3 covers 15 residues. Looked up from germline, CDR1 is SGHTA and CDR2 is FQGNSA. V lost 6 bases to trimming and J lost 6 bases, with 21 bases between them.

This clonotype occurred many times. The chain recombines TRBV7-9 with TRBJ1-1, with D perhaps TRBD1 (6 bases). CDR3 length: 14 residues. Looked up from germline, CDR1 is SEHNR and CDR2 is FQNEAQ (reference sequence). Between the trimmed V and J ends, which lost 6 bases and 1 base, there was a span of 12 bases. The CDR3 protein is CASRGDKRNTEAFF. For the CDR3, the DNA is TGTGCCAGCAGAGGGGACAAGAGGAACACTGAAGCTTTCTTT.

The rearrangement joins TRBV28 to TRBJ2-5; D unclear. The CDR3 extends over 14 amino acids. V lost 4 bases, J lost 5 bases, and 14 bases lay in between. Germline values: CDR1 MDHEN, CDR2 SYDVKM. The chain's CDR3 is CASSSALSRETQYF. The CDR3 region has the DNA TGTGCCAGCAGTTCCGCGCTTAGTCGGGAGACCCAGTACTTC.

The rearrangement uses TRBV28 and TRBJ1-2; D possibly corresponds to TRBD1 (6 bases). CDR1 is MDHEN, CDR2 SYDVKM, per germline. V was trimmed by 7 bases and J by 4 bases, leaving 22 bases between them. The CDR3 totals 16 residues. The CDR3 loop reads CASTPPGEGRTYGYTF. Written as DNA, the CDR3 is TGTGCCAGCACCCCTCCAGGGGAGGGCCGTACCTATGGCTACACCTTC.

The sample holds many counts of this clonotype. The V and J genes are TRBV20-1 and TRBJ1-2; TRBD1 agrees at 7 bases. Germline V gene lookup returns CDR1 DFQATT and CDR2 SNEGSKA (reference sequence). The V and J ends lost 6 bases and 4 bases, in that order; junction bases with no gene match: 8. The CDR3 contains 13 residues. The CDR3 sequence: CSAQDRRAYGYTF. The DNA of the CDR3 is TGCAGTGCCCAGGACAGGAGAGCCTATGGCTACACCTTC.

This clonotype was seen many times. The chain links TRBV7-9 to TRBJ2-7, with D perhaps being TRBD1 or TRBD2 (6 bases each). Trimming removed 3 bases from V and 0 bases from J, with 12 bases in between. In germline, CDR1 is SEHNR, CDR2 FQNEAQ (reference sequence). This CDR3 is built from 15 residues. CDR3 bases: TGTGCCAGCAGCTTGGAGGGACACCGCTCCTACGAGCAGTACTTC. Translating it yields CASSLEGHRSYEQYF.

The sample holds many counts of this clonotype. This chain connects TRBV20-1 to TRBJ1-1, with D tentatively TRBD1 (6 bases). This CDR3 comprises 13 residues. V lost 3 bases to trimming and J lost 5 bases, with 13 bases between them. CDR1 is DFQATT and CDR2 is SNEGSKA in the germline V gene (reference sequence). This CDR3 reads CSARGARDTEAFF. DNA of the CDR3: TGCAGTGCTAGGGGGGCCAGGGATACTGAAGCTTTCTTT.

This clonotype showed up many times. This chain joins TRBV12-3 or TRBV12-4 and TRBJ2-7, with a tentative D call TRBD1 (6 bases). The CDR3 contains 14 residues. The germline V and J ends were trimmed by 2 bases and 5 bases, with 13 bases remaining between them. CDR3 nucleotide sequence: TGTGCCAGCAGTTTACGCCAGGGGTACAACGAGCAGTACTTC. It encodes CASSLRQGYNEQYF.

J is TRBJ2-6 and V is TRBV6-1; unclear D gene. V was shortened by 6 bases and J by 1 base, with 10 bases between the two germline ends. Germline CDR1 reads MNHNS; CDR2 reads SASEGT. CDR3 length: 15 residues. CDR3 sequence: CASSELESGANVLTF. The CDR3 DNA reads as TGTGCCAGCAGCGAGTTAGAATCTGGGGCCAACGTCCTGACTTTC.

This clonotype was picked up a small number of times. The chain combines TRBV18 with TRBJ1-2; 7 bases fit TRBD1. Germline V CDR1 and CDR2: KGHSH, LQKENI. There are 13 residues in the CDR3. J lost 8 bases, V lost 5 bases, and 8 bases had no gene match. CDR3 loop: CASSIDTGDGYTF. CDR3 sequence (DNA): TGTGCCAGCTCAATCGACACAGGGGACGGCTACACCTTC.

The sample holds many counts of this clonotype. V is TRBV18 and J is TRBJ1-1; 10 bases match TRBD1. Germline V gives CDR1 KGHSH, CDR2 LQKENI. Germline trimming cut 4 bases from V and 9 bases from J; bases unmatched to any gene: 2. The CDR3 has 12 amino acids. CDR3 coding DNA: TGTGCCAGCTCACGGGACAGGGGAAAAGCTTTCTTT. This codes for CASSRDRGKAFF.

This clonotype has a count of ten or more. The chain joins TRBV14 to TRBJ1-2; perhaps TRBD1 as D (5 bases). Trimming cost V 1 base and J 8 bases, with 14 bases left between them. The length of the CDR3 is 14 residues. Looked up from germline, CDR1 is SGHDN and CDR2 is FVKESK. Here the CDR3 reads CASSQGLGGRGYTF. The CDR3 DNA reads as TGTGCCAGCAGCCAAGGGCTGGGGGGAAGGGGCTACACCTTC.

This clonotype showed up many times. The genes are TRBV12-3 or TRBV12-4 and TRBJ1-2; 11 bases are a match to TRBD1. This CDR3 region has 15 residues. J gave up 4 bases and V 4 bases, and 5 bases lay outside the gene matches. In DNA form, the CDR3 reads TGTGCCAGCAGTTCCGGGACAGGGGGGTCCTATGGCTACACCTTC. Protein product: CASSSGTGGSYGYTF.

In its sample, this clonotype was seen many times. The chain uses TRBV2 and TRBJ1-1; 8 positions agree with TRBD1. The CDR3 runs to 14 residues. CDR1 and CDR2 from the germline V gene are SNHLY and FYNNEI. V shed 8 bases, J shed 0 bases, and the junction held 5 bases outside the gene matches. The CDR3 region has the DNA TGTGCCAGCCAAGCAGGGGGCCTGAACACTGAAGCTTTCTTT. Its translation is CASQAGGLNTEAFF.